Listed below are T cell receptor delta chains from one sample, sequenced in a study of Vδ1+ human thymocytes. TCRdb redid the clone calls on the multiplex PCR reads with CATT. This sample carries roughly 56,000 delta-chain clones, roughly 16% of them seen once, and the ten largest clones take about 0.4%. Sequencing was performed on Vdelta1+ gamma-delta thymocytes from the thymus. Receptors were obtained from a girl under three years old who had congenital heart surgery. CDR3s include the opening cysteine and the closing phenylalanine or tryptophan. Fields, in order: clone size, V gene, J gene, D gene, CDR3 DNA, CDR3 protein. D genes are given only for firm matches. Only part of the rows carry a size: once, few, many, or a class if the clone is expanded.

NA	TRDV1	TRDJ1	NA	TGTGCTCTTGGGACCTACAGGCTGGTGAACACCGATAAACTCATCTTT	CALGTYRLVNTDKLIF
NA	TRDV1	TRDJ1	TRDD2	TGTGCTCTTGGGCCGGGCCTTCCTATAAAAGGGCCATACTGGGCGTACACCGATAAACTCATCTTT	CALGPGLPIKGPYWAYTDKLIF
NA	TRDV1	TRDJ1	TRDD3	TGTGCTCTTGCGTTCTGGGGGATACAGGACACCGATAAACTCATCTTT	CALAFWGIQDTDKLIF
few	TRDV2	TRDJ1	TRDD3	TGTGCCTGTGAAGGATACGCCGGTGGACTCATCTTT	CACEGYAGGLIF
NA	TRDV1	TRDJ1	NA	TGTGCTCTTGGGGAAGAAGTCCGTCCCTGTCGGTACACCGATAAACTCATCTTT	CALGEEVRPCRYTDKLIF
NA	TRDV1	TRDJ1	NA	TGTGCTCTTGGGGAAGGCGGCGCTGGGCCCTACACCGATAAACTCATCTTT	CALGEGGAGPYTDKLIF
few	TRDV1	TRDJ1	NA	TGTGCTCTTGGGGAACAGGGTCGTCCCTACCCCCGAGTAGCCGATAAACTCATCTTT	CALGEQGRPYPRVADKLIF
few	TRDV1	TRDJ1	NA	TGTGCTCTTGGGGAACTTCGGACGACAAAGTACACCGATAAACTCATCTTT	CALGELRTTKYTDKLIF
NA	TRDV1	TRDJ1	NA	TGTGCTCTTGGGGATCAGGTTACACCCGGAAGGGTTAGTCTCATCTTT	CALGDQVTPGRVSLIF
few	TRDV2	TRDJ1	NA	TGTGCCTGTGACACCGACAAAGGGGTCCTCCTTACTGGGAGACGGGGACTCATCTTT	CACDTDKGVLLTGRRGLIF
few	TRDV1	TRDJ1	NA	TGTGCTCTTGGGGAACCCCTTCTACTACGAGACCCCGATAAACTCATCTTT	CALGEPLLLRDPDKLIF
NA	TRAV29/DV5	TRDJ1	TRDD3	TGTGCAGCAAGTAGGGGGATACTTTCCTACGGGGAGTACACCGATAAACTCATCTTT	CAASRGILSYGEYTDKLIF
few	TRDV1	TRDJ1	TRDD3	TGTGCTCTTGGGGAACTGACCTACGCCGTAGACTGGGGGATACGTGGCACCGATAAACTCATCTTT	CALGELTYAVDWGIRGTDKLIF
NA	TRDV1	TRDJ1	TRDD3	TGTGCTCTTGGGGGATACCTGGGGGATACTCCAGACGATAAACTCATCTTT	CALGGYLGDTPDDKLIF
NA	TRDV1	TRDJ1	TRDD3	TGTGCTCTTGGGGAACTCGGGACCAACTACTGGGGGATACTAGGGACCGATAAACTCATCTTT	CALGELGTNYWGILGTDKLIF
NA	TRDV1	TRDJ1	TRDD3	TGTGCTCTTGGGGAACTGTACCCTGGCTTTCTGGGGGAAACCACCGATAAACTCATCTTT	CALGELYPGFLGETTDKLIF
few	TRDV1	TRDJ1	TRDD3	TGTGCTCTTGCGGCCTCCTACGAGGTACTGGGGGATATCATAGACGTGTTGTTCGATAAACTCATCTTT	CALAASYEVLGDIIDVLFDKLIF
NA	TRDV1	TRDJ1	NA	TGTGCTCTTGGGGAATTGTTACGACCTACTGAGTCCCTCGACACCGATAAACTCATCTTT	CALGELLRPTESLDTDKLIF
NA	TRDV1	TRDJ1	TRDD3	TGTGCTCTTGGGGGCCCGGTTCCTAACAAACACTGGGGGCCCTCCACCGATAAACTCATCTTC	CALGGPVPNKHWGPSTDKLIF
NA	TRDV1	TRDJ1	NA	TGTGCTCTTGGGGGTCGTTGTGGGGGGAAGACCGATAAACTCATCTTT	CALGGRCGGKTDKLIF
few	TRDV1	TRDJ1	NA	TGTGCTCTTGGGGATCCTGCCTACAGCTTCCGGCAAATAGGATACAGTCATTCCGATAAACTCATCTTT	CALGDPAYSFRQIGYSHSDKLIF
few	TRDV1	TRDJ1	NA	TGTGCTCTTGGGGAACCCTTCCCAGGGCCAGAACCTTATAAACTCATCTTT	CALGEPFPGPEPYKLIF
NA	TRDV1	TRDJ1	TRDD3	TGTGCTCTTGGGGAAAGACAGTACTGGGGGATAGCGGGGTCGTACACCGATAAACTCATCTTT	CALGERQYWGIAGSYTDKLIF
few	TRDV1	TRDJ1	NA	TGTGCTCTTGGGGAGCCCTCCTTCCTACGTCGGGGGATACGCAGCGATAAACTCATCTTT	CALGEPSFLRRGIRSDKLIF
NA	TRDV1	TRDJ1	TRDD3	TGTGCTCTTGGGGGCAATCCTCCTTACTGGGGGATGAGACGCACCGATAAACTCATCTTT	CALGGNPPYWGMRRTDKLIF
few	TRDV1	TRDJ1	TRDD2	TGTGCTCTTGGATTAACATCCGGCCTTCCTAGGGGGAACGCCGATAAACTCATCTTT	CALGLTSGLPRGNADKLIF